Listed here are 26 T cell receptor beta chains from one sample, sequenced in a study of blood T cells in healthy people across ages. Through a sample-barcoded 5' primer and a J-beta primer mix, a second PCR was run for roughly 7 to 12 cycles. TCRdb fed the 5' RACE reads into MiXCR, producing one record per CDR3 protein. The table records approximately 700,000 distinct CDR3 sequences, roughly 30% of them present only once. Sequenced material: blood. These receptors were taken from a woman of 80 years or more in good health.

This clonotype came up a few times. This chain uses TRBV20-1 with TRBJ2-2; D might be TRBD2 (7 bases). CDR1 is DFQATT, CDR2 SNEGSKA, per germline (reference sequence). V was pared by 0 bases and J by 5 bases, with 19 bases between. The length of the CDR3 is 17 residues. Written as DNA, the CDR3 is TGCAGTGCTAGAGATTCGGGGCAGGGGAGGGATACCGGGGAGCTGTTTTTT. It translates to CSARDSGQGRDTGELFF.

This clonotype has just a few counts. This chain links TRBV18 with TRBJ2-5, with 7 positions matching TRBD2. V was pared by 3 bases and J by 1 base, with 5 bases of the junction left unmatched. CDR3 size: 15 residues. The germline CDR1 and CDR2 sequences are KGHSH and LQKENI. CDR3 DNA: TGTGCCAGCTCACCGCAGGGAGGGCCCCAAGAGACCCAGTACTTC. This translates into CASSPQGGPQETQYF.

This clonotype was observed many times. This chain uses TRBV6-5 with TRBJ1-2; TRBD1 agrees at 10 bases. The V gene end was trimmed by 5 bases and the J gene end by 6 bases; junction bases not matched to a gene: 12. Germline assignment: CDR1 MNHEY and CDR2 SVGAGI. The CDR3 spans 16 residues. This CDR3 is CASSPGTGAEGHGYTF. The CDR3 region has the DNA TGTGCCAGCAGTCCCGGGACAGGGGCGGAGGGTCATGGCTACACCTTC.

DNA of the CDR3: TGTGCCAGCAGCGTAGCCCTCAGCTACGAGCAGTACTTC. Amino acids: CASSVALSYEQYF. The V and J genes are TRBV9 and TRBJ2-7; D is undetermined. This CDR3 spans 13 amino acids. Per germline, CDR1 SGDLS and CDR2 YYNGEE. Trimming took off 0 bases at V and 3 bases at J, with 7 bases between the two ends.

This clonotype was found a few times. The chain is built from TRBV6-2 or TRBV6-3 and TRBJ1-1; D is unclear. CDR1 is MNHEY and CDR2 is SVGEGT in the germline V gene. The CDR3 has 12 residues. The ends were cut back, 5 bases at V and 7 bases at J, with 11 bases in the middle. CDR3 DNA sequence: TGTGCCAGCAGTCGCGGAACTTTTGAAGCTTTCTTT. Translated, it gives CASSRGTFEAFF.

This clonotype was detected ten times or more. The gene calls are TRBV20-1 and TRBJ2-1, with TRBD2 matching 12 bases. Unmatched junction bases numbered 7, after V lost 3 bases and J lost 4 bases. This CDR3 has 16 amino acids. Looked up from germline, CDR1 is DFQATT and CDR2 is SNEGSKA (reference sequence). CDR3 DNA sequence: TGCAGTGCTAGGGGCTCTAGCGGGGGGGTTTACAATGAGCAGTTCTTC. The encoded protein is CSARGSSGGVYNEQFF.

This clonotype has just a few counts. The chain couples TRBV20-1 to TRBJ2-3, with TRBD1 identical over 8 bases. Germline V gives CDR1 DFQATT, CDR2 SNEGSKA (reference sequence). V lost 5 bases to trimming and J lost 1 base; unmatched junction nucleotides: 8. CDR3 length equals 15 residues. The CDR3 nucleotides are TGCAGTGCTCCCGACAGGGGTAGGGGCACAGATACGCAGTATTTT. It specifies CSAPDRGRGTDTQYF.

This clonotype has a count of ten or more. The chain recombines TRBV3-1 with TRBJ1-5; 8 bases agree with TRBD1. V was pared by 4 bases and J by 3 bases, with 8 bases of the junction left unmatched. The CDR3 runs to 16 residues. Per the germline V gene, CDR1 is LGHDT and CDR2 is YNNKEL (reference sequence). The CDR3 sequence: CASSPAGTGDNQPQHF. The CDR3 region has the DNA TGTGCCAGCAGCCCAGCCGGGACAGGTGACAATCAGCCCCAGCATTTT.

This clonotype was detected ten times or more. The chain is built from TRBV12-3 or TRBV12-4 and TRBJ1-2; D not resolved. V was clipped by 5 bases and J by 8 bases, with 12 bases between them. This CDR3 region has 12 residues. CDR3 in amino acids: CASSGPLGGYTF. The DNA for the CDR3 is TGTGCCAGCAGTGGACCCCTTGGGGGCTACACCTTC.

The rearrangement links TRBV6-5 to TRBJ2-1; D gene uncertain. Trimming stripped 3 bases from V and 8 bases from J, with 11 bases between. Germline loops: CDR1 MNHEY, CDR2 SVGAGI. The CDR3 is made up of 13 amino acids. CDR3: CASSYTRQYEQFF. The CDR3 DNA reads TGTGCCAGCAGTTATACACGCCAATATGAGCAGTTCTTC.

Points on this clonotype: Given a much more abundant clone one base away, this may be a read error. This chain joins TRBV30 and TRBJ1-2; D gene ambiguous. Germline CDR1 GTSNPN, CDR2 SVGIG (reference sequence). The CDR3 consists of 16 residues. CDR3 sequence reads: CAWGVSRERRNYGYTF. The CDR3 DNA is TGTGCCTGGGGTGTTAGCAGAGAGAGAAGAAACTATGGCTACACCTTC.

On this clonotype itself: A much larger clone lies one base from this, so it may be a read error. The chain combines TRBV7-2 with TRBJ1-6; D possibly corresponds to TRBD1 (5 bases). In germline, CDR1 is SGHTA, CDR2 FQGNSA. The CDR3 spans 14 residues. CDR3 nucleotides: TGTGCCAGCAGCCCTCGGGGGGATGTTTCACCCCTCCAATTT. It is translated as CASSPRGDVSPLQF.

This clonotype has just a few counts. The gene calls are TRBV7-7 and TRBJ2-7, with D possibly being TRBD1 (6 bases). CDR1 is SSHAT and CDR2 is FNYEAQ in the germline V gene (reference sequence). Trimming shortened V by 1 base and J by 7 bases, and 14 bases separated the two germline ends. This CDR3 has 14 amino acids. The CDR3 reads CASSLGTAYNEQYF. The CDR3 DNA sequence: TGTGCCAGCAGCTTAGGGACAGCCTACAATGAGCAGTACTTC.

This clonotype was observed a few times. Just one base apart from a much larger clone, this may be a read error. This chain connects TRBV28 to TRBJ2-5, with a tentative D call TRBD1 (6 bases). CDR3 length: 15 residues. Looked up from germline, CDR1 is MDHEN and CDR2 is SYDVKM. This CDR3 reads CVSSFLPGAEETQYF. CDR3 nucleotide sequence: TGTGTCAGCAGTTTCCTCCCAGGGGCTGAAGAGACCCAGTACTTC.

In its sample, this clonotype was seen a few times. Given a much more abundant clone one base away, this may be a read error. This sequence joins TRBV18 and TRBJ2-1; weak D call: TRBD1 (6 bases). The CDR3 totals 13 residues. The V end was cut by 8 bases, the J end by 3 bases, with 11 bases between. The germline CDR1 and CDR2 sequences are KGHSH and LQKENI. CDR3 residues: CASPQGVYNEQFF. CDR3 in DNA: TGTGCCAGCCCACAGGGCGTCTACAATGAGCAGTTCTTC.

This rearrangement joins TRBV6-5 to TRBJ2-4; 7 nucleotides match TRBD1. CDR1 is MNHEY, CDR2 SVGAGI, per germline. The CDR3 runs 15 residues. V gave up 3 bases and J gave up 6 bases; unmatched junction bases: 8. The CDR3 here is CASSYQTGPGNIQYF. CDR3 in DNA: TGTGCCAGCAGTTATCAGACAGGGCCCGGAAACATTCAGTACTTC.

This chain links TRBV3-1 with TRBJ1-1; 8 bases match TRBD1. There are 15 residues in the CDR3. Germline V gives CDR1 LGHDT, CDR2 YNNKEL (reference sequence). V trimming: 1 base; J trimming: 5 bases; junction bases outside the gene matches: 6. The CDR3 DNA is TGTGCCAGCAGCCAAGGTGGACAGGGAAGGACTGAAGCTTTCTTT. Translated, it gives CASSQGGQGRTEAFF.

This clonotype has more than one count but fewer than ten. The gene calls are TRBV7-6 and TRBJ1-1, with D hard to call. The CDR3 has 15 residues. CDR1 and CDR2 (germline): SGHVS, FNYEAQ. The germline V and J ends were trimmed by 5 bases and 1 base, with 14 bases remaining between them. The CDR3 region has the DNA TGTGCCAGCAGCGCACACCTGGGAGGGAACACTGAAGCTTTCTTT. Amino acid sequence: CASSAHLGGNTEAFF. The whole variable domain, filled in from reference TRBV7-6 and TRBJ1-1, reads GAGVSQSPRYKVTKRGQDVALRCDPISGHVSLYWYRQALGQGPEFLTYFNYEAQQDKSGLPNDRFSAERPEGSISTLTIQRTEQRDSAMYRCASSAHLGGNTEAFFGQGTRLTVV.

This clonotype was recorded at least ten times. This chain connects TRBV15 to TRBJ2-1, with 9 bases fitting TRBD1. CDR1 and CDR2 (germline): LNHNV, YYDKDF (reference sequence). The CDR3 is 15 residues long. Trimming removed 5 bases from V and 6 bases from J; junction bases left unmatched: 8. CDR3 bases: TGTGCCACCAGCGACCCCGGGACAGGGCTCAATGAGCAGTTCTTC. This codes for CATSDPGTGLNEQFF. Full variable domain (outside the CDR3, taken from reference TRBV15 and TRBJ2-1): DAMVIQNPRYQVTQFGKPVTLSCSQTLNHNVMYWYQQKSSQAPKLLFHYYDKDFNNEADTPDNFQSRRPNTSFCFLDIRSPGLGDTAMYLCATSDPGTGLNEQFFGPGTRLTVL.

The chain recombines TRBV5-1 with TRBJ2-1; unclear D gene. This CDR3 contains 14 residues. V lost 4 bases and J lost 5, with 13 bases in between. Germline-derived CDR1 and CDR2 are SGHRS and YFSETQ. This CDR3 reads CASSSNLDHNEQFF. The CDR3 bases are TGCGCCAGCAGCAGCAATTTGGACCACAATGAGCAGTTCTTC.

This clonotype was seen at least ten times. The V call is TRBV5-1, the J call TRBJ2-3, with D hard to call. The V end lost 4 bases, the J end lost 0 bases, and 12 bases lay between the germline ends. The CDR3 is 15 amino acids. The germline gives CDR1 SGHRS, CDR2 YFSETQ. The CDR3 loop reads CASSLQGWSTDTQYF. In DNA form, the CDR3 reads TGCGCCAGCAGCCTGCAAGGGTGGAGCACAGATACGCAGTATTTT. The full variable domain, its missing parts supplied by reference TRBV5-1 and TRBJ2-3, is KAGVTQTPRYLIKTRGQQVTLSCSPISGHRSVSWYQQTPGQGLQFLFEYFSETQRNKGNFPGRFSGRQFSNSRSEMNVSTLELGDSALYLCASSLQGWSTDTQYFGPGTRLTVL.

This clonotype was seen ten or more times. CDR3 coding DNA: TGTGCCAGCAGCCCGACAGGGGGGGGTTCGAACATTCAGTACTTC. It translates to CASSPTGGGSNIQYF. The chain combines TRBV7-2 with TRBJ2-4, with 9 positions matching TRBD1. V was clipped by 5 bases and J by 7 bases; unmatched bases: 9. The CDR3 has 15 residues. Germline V gene sequence: CDR1 SGHTA, CDR2 FQGNSA.

Many counts were recorded for this clonotype. J is TRBJ2-5 and V is TRBV4-2, with 11 bases that match TRBD1. In germline, CDR1 is LGHNA, CDR2 YNFKEQ. The CDR3 runs 19 residues. Germline trimming cut 4 bases from V and 5 bases from J; bases unmatched to any gene: 18. The DNA for the CDR3 is TGTGCCAGCAGCCGAGGGAGCGGGACAGGGGGTCTTATTGCGGAGACCCAGTACTTC. The encoded protein is CASSRGSGTGGLIAETQYF.

The chain carries TRBV20-1 and TRBJ2-2, with D unclear. V was cut by 0 bases and J by 1 base, with 9 bases left in between. Per the germline V gene, CDR1 is DFQATT and CDR2 is SNEGSKA (reference sequence). The CDR3 totals 15 residues. CDR3 nucleotide sequence: TGCAGTGCTAGAGATCGCAGGCAGAACACCGGGGAGCTGTTTTTT. It encodes CSARDRRQNTGELFF.

The gene calls are TRBV6-6 and TRBJ2-1, with 12 bases fitting TRBD2. The CDR3 runs 15 residues. CDR1 and CDR2 (germline): MNHNY, SVGAGI (reference sequence). Unmatched junction bases numbered 10, after V lost 7 bases and J lost 9 bases. This CDR3 reads CASKTSGRFHGEQFF. For the CDR3, the DNA is TGTGCCAGCAAGACTAGCGGGAGATTCCATGGTGAGCAGTTCTTC.

This clonotype has just a few counts. V is TRBV5-8 and J is TRBJ1-4, with a weak D call TRBD1 (5 bases). Germline CDR1 is SGHTS and CDR2 is YDEGEE. V lost 5 bases, J lost 3 bases, and 14 bases lay in between. The CDR3 length is 15 residues. Written as DNA, the CDR3 is TGTGCCAGCAGTCCCGGGGGACTCCCTAATGAAAAACTGTTTTTT. Its translation is CASSPGGLPNEKLFF.